These T cell receptor beta chains were read from a single sample in a study of blood T cells in healthy people across ages. In TCRdb, the 5' RACE reads were re-called with MiXCR into one record per CDR3 protein. This table holds roughly 1.9 million distinct CDR3 sequences, about two fifths found once. Sequencing was carried out using blood. Receptor source: a human donor in good health. Both conserved end residues are part of each CDR3. A D gene is named only where the DNA matches it firmly. Expanded clones are given a class, and other clones once, few, many or no size at all.

abundance: few
v_gene: TRBV20-1
j_gene: TRBJ1-2
d_gene: .
CDR3aa: CSARTRIYGYTF
CDR3nt: TGCAGTGCCCGCACCCGGATCTATGGCTACACCTTC

abundance: .
v_gene: TRBV14
j_gene: TRBJ2-2
d_gene: .
CDR3aa: CASSQELGAYTGELFF
CDR3nt: TGTGCCAGCAGCCAAGAATTGGGGGCGTACACCGGGGAGCTGTTTTTT

abundance: .
v_gene: TRBV15
j_gene: TRBJ1-2
d_gene: .
CDR3aa: CATSGGRSHYGYTF
CDR3nt: TGTGCCACCAGCGGTGGACGGAGCCACTATGGCTACACCTTC

abundance: .
v_gene: TRBV29-1
j_gene: TRBJ1-3
d_gene: .
CDR3aa: CSVFVGAGNTIYF
CDR3nt: TGCAGCGTTTTTGTCGGGGCTGGAAACACCATATATTTT

abundance: .
v_gene: TRBV20-1
j_gene: TRBJ2-5
d_gene: .
CDR3aa: CSASGVNLGPGGKTQYF
CDR3nt: TGCAGTGCTTCCGGCGTAAATTTGGGCCCCGGGGGAAAGACCCAGTACTTC

abundance: once
v_gene: TRBV5-1
j_gene: TRBJ1-1
d_gene: .
CDR3aa: CASSLENRVFMNTEAFF
CDR3nt: TGCGCCAGCAGCTTGGAAAACAGGGTTTTTATGAACACTGAAGCTTTCTTT

abundance: .
v_gene: TRBV4-3
j_gene: TRBJ1-2
d_gene: TRBD1
CDR3aa: CASSLGGTGSYGYTF
CDR3nt: TGCGCCAGCAGCCTAGGGGGGACAGGGTCCTATGGCTACACCTTC

abundance: many
v_gene: TRBV24-1
j_gene: TRBJ1-5
d_gene: TRBD1
CDR3aa: CATSDAGGGGNQPQHF
CDR3nt: TGTGCCACCAGTGATGCAGGGGGTGGCGGCAATCAGCCCCAGCATTTT

abundance: .
v_gene: TRBV7-2
j_gene: TRBJ2-7
d_gene: TRBD2
CDR3aa: CASVRWDGGVSSYEQYF
CDR3nt: TGTGCCAGCGTTCGATGGGACGGGGGGGTGAGCTCCTACGAGCAGTACTTC

abundance: many
v_gene: TRBV7-2
j_gene: TRBJ2-3
d_gene: .
CDR3aa: CASSSTTGASTDTQYF
CDR3nt: TGTGCCAGCAGCTCAACGACAGGAGCTAGCACAGATACGCAGTATTTT

abundance: many
v_gene: TRBV27
j_gene: TRBJ2-7
d_gene: TRBD1
CDR3aa: CASRWTGSTYEQYF
CDR3nt: TGTGCCAGCCGCTGGACAGGGAGCACTTACGAGCAGTACTTC

abundance: .
v_gene: TRBV12-3/TRBV12-4
j_gene: TRBJ1-5
d_gene: .
CDR3aa: CASNVGNSNQPQHF
CDR3nt: TGTGCCAGCAACGTTGGGAATAGCAATCAGCCCCAGCATTTT

abundance: .
v_gene: TRBV2
j_gene: TRBJ1-2
d_gene: .
CDR3aa: CASSVTIEGYTF
CDR3nt: TGTGCCAGCAGTGTTACAATCGAGGGCTACACCTTC

abundance: .
v_gene: TRBV30
j_gene: TRBJ1-1
d_gene: .
CDR3aa: CACYRLMNTEAFF
CDR3nt: TGTGCCTGCTACAGGCTCATGAACACTGAAGCTTTCTTT

abundance: few
v_gene: TRBV12-3/TRBV12-4
j_gene: TRBJ2-7
d_gene: .
CDR3aa: CASSFSNSEQYF
CDR3nt: TGTGCCAGCAGTTTTTCCAACAGTGAGCAGTACTTC

abundance: few
v_gene: TRBV12-3/TRBV12-4
j_gene: TRBJ2-1
d_gene: TRBD1
CDR3aa: CASSFYVQGEDEQFF
CDR3nt: TGTGCCAGCAGTTTTTATGTACAGGGGGAGGATGAGCAGTTCTTC

abundance: few
v_gene: TRBV20-1
j_gene: TRBJ1-2
d_gene: .
CDR3aa: CSARESHGVEINYGYTF
CDR3nt: TGCAGTGCTAGAGAATCCCACGGCGTGGAGATTAACTATGGCTACACCTTC

abundance: .
v_gene: TRBV5-5
j_gene: TRBJ1-1
d_gene: .
CDR3aa: CASRYVVDTEAFF
CDR3nt: TGTGCCAGCAGATACGTAGTGGACACTGAAGCTTTCTTT

abundance: once
v_gene: TRBV6-5
j_gene: TRBJ2-5
d_gene: .
CDR3aa: CASSYGTGRCETQYF
CDR3nt: TGTGCCAGCAGTTACGGAACAGGGAGGTGTGAGACCCAGTACTTC

abundance: .
v_gene: TRBV5-6
j_gene: TRBJ2-3
d_gene: .
CDR3aa: CASSLGVTGTDTQYF
CDR3nt: TGTGCCAGCAGCTTGGGGGTGACCGGGACAGATACGCAGTATTTT

abundance: .
v_gene: TRBV3-1
j_gene: TRBJ2-7
d_gene: .
CDR3aa: CASSEGGKQYF
CDR3nt: TGTGCCAGCAGCGAGGGGGGCAAGCAGTACTTC

abundance: .
v_gene: TRBV20-1
j_gene: TRBJ2-5
d_gene: .
CDR3aa: CSANTTGKETQYF
CDR3nt: TGCAGTGCCAATACGACGGGGAAGGAGACCCAGTACTTC

abundance: few
v_gene: TRBV20-1
j_gene: TRBJ1-2
d_gene: TRBD1
CDR3aa: CSARVQQGVDYGYTF
CDR3nt: TGCAGTGCTAGAGTCCAACAGGGGGTTGACTATGGCTACACCTTC

abundance: .
v_gene: TRBV4-2
j_gene: TRBJ1-4
d_gene: .
CDR3aa: CASSRESPFSYEKLFF
CDR3nt: TGTGCCAGCAGCCGAGAGAGTCCATTCTCTTACGAAAAACTGTTTTTT

abundance: .
v_gene: TRBV14
j_gene: TRBJ2-7
d_gene: .
CDR3aa: CASSQDWGQAAYEQYF
CDR3nt: TGTGCCAGCAGCCAAGATTGGGGCCAGGCGGCCTACGAGCAGTACTTC

abundance: .
v_gene: TRBV6-1
j_gene: TRBJ2-1
d_gene: .
CDR3aa: CASIRTVVQGSSYNEQFF
CDR3nt: TGTGCCAGCATTCGCACAGTGGTTCAGGGGAGCTCCTACAATGAGCAGTTCTTC

abundance: few
v_gene: TRBV6-5
j_gene: TRBJ2-1
d_gene: .
CDR3aa: CASRDGSYNEQFF
CDR3nt: TGTGCCAGCAGAGACGGTTCCTACAATGAGCAGTTCTTC

abundance: .
v_gene: TRBV7-2
j_gene: TRBJ2-7
d_gene: TRBD2
CDR3aa: CASSLVYLAGGSYEQYF
CDR3nt: TGTGCCAGCAGCTTAGTTTACCTAGCGGGGGGCTCCTACGAGCAGTACTTC

abundance: once
v_gene: TRBV10-3
j_gene: TRBJ2-2
d_gene: .
CDR3aa: CAIRQTDTGELFF
CDR3nt: TGTGCCATCAGGCAAACCGACACCGGGGAGCTGTTTTTT